The rows below give T cell receptor beta chains drawn from one sample of a study of technical replicates of blood from several donors. Sequencing was performed with immunoSEQ multiplex PCR; in TCRdb, only in-frame clones are kept and a portion is missing. The repertoire holds 87,000 or so clones, with about 95% as singletons. Sequencing was performed on T cells isolated from PBMCs. The receptors here all came from a human donor in good health. CDR3s include the opening cysteine and the closing phenylalanine or tryptophan. The D gene is left open where the match is weak. Not all rows give a size; the values are once, few, many and, for expanded clones, a class.

>-|TRBV9|-|TRBJ2-3
CASSALSGGATDTQYF
TGTGCCAGCAGCGCCCTTAGCGGCGGGGCCACAGATACGCAGTATTTT
>TRBD2|TRBV19|medium-sized|TRBJ2-1
CASSTGTSANNEQFF
TGTGCCAGTAGTACCGGGACTAGCGCGAACAATGAGCAGTTCTTC
>-|TRBV27|-|TRBJ1-2
CASSLSVVTNYGYTF
TGTGCCAGCAGCCTATCGGTAGTAACCAACTATGGCTACACCTTC
>-|TRBV9|-|TRBJ2-7
CASSVVPGGEQYF
TGTGCCAGCAGCGTAGTGCCAGGAGGGGAGCAGTACTTC
>TRBD1|TRBV5-4|-|TRBJ1-2
CASHSGGPSQANYGYTF
TGTGCCAGCCATTCAGGGGGCCCGTCCCAAGCTAACTATGGCTACACCTTC
>-|TRBV7-2|-|TRBJ2-7
CASSLLYSAYEQYF
TGTGCCAGCAGCTTACTGTACTCCGCCTACGAGCAGTACTTC
>TRBD2|TRBV4-1|-|TRBJ2-1
CASSQVVTGGPNNEQFF
TGCGCCAGCAGCCAAGTTGTGACGGGAGGGCCCAACAATGAGCAGTTCTTC
>-|TRBV7-2|-|TRBJ2-1
CASSLALGSYNEQFF
TGTGCCAGCAGCTTGGCCCTAGGCTCCTACAATGAGCAGTTCTTC
>-|TRBV11-2|-|TRBJ1-3
CASSRTSPQVSSGNTIYF
TGTGCCAGCAGCCGAACATCCCCTCAGGTGTCCTCTGGAAACACCATATATTTT
>TRBD1|TRBV29-1|-|TRBJ1-1
CSADSQGAFEAFF
TGCAGCGCAGACTCTCAGGGGGCTTTTGAAGCTTTCTTT
>-|TRBV19|-|TRBJ2-7
CASSLSSYEQYF
TGTGCCAGTAGTCTAAGCTCCTACGAGCAGTACTTC
>-|TRBV6-5|once|TRBJ2-7
CASSRQAATYEQYF
TGTGCCAGCAGCCGACAGGCGGCTACCTACGAGCAGTACTTC
>-|TRBV28|few|TRBJ1-1
CASRTRLHTEAFF
TGTGCCAGCAGGACTCGCCTTCACACTGAAGCTTTCTTT
>TRBD1|TRBV19|-|TRBJ2-7
CASSRAGGSFQTYEQYF
TGTGCCAGTAGTAGGGCAGGGGGCTCTTTTCAGACCTACGAGCAGTACTTC
>TRBD1|TRBV7-3|-|TRBJ2-5
CASSLDRGETQYF
TGTGCCAGCAGCTTAGACAGGGGAGAGACCCAGTACTTC
>-|TRBV9|-|TRBJ2-3
CASSVGGGQSTDTQYF
TGTGCCAGCAGCGTAGGGGGCGGCCAAAGCACAGATACGCAGTATTTT
>TRBD2|TRBV7-6|once|TRBJ2-1
CASSSPVGGGRGGNEQFF
TGTGCCAGCAGCTCACCCGTCGGGGGCGGGAGGGGTGGGAATGAGCAGTTCTTC
>TRBD2|TRBV27|-|TRBJ2-7
CASSLDRREADLDEQYF
TGTGCCAGCAGTTTAGATAGGCGGGAGGCCGACTTGGACGAGCAGTACTTC
>-|TRBV2|-|TRBJ1-1
CARRTPNTEAFF
TGTGCCCGAAGGACACCTAACACTGAAGCTTTCTTT
>TRBD1|TRBV18|-|TRBJ1-2
CASSKTGMGGYTF
TGTGCCAGCTCGAAGACAGGGATGGGTGGCTACACCTTC
>-|TRBV6-6|-|TRBJ2-7
CASSPLGGYEQYF
TGTGCCAGCAGCCCCCTGGGGGGATACGAGCAGTACTTC
>TRBD2|TRBV28|-|TRBJ2-7
CALAASGAGEQYF
TGTGCCCTAGCGGCTAGCGGGGCGGGTGAGCAGTACTTC
>TRBD1|TRBV7-9|-|TRBJ2-3
CASSSWTGQKKHTDTQYF
TGTGCCAGCAGCTCTTGGACAGGCCAAAAAAAACACACAGATACGCAGTATTTT
>TRBD1|TRBV5-1|-|TRBJ2-5
CASSFDRGGQETQYF
TGCGCCAGCAGCTTCGACAGGGGAGGCCAAGAGACCCAGTACTTC